Shown below are 15 T cell receptor beta chains from a single sample sequenced in a study of CXCR3-negative and CXCR3-positive naive CD8 T cells. 5' RACE that incorporated UMI labels was used to prepare the TRB cDNA libraries. TCRdb reprocessed the 5' RACE reads, keeping one entry per CDR3 protein, no DNA. The sample totals about 22,000 distinct CDR3 sequences; its top ten clones hold roughly a fifth. Sequencing was performed on memory CD8+ T cells from blood. These receptors all stem from a human donor in good health. Some clones in this sample may be carry-over from other donors' samples.

The chain's CDR3 is CASSYGQGASYEQYF. The rearrangement links TRBV6-1 to TRBJ2-7; TCRdb designates TRBD1, a call that cannot be tested without DNA. The length of the CDR3 is 15 residues. Germline loops: CDR1 MNHNS, CDR2 SASEGT.

The gene calls are TRBV19 and TRBJ2-7. The germline V gene has CDR1 LNHDA and CDR2 SQIVND (reference sequence). There are 13 residues in the CDR3. CDR3 region: CASSIVPGHEQYF.

This chain joins TRBV29-1 and TRBJ1-5; TCRdb gives TRBD1 as the D gene, but with no DNA this cannot be confirmed. The CDR3 totals 17 residues. The germline V gene has CDR1 SQVTM and CDR2 ANQGSEA. CDR3 in amino acids: CSVEDPGTGYSNQPQHF.

V and J are TRBV29-1 and TRBJ2-7; TCRdb designates TRBD1, a call that cannot be tested without DNA. Germline lookup yields CDR1 SQVTM and CDR2 ANQGSEA. The CDR3 loop spans 13 amino acids. CDR3 residues: CSAQTGSSYEQYF.

The genes are TRBV29-1 and TRBJ1-2. The germline CDR1 and CDR2 sequences are SQVTM and ANQGSEA. The CDR3 runs to 13 residues. The CDR3 loop is CSVVKGSSYGYTF. The full variable domain, rest sourced from reference TRBV29-1 and TRBJ1-2, is SAVISQKPSRDICQRGTSLTIQCQVDSQVTMMFWYRQQPGQSLTLIATANQGSEATYESGFVIDKFPISRPNLTFSTLTVSNMSPEDSSIYLCSVVKGSSYGYTFGSGTRLTVV.

V and J are TRBV6-2 or TRBV6-3 and TRBJ1-2. The CDR3 covers 13 residues. Germline lookup yields CDR1 MNHEY and CDR2 SVGEGT. CDR3 sequence reads: CASTSSRLYGYTF.

This chain uses TRBV28 with TRBJ2-5; with no DNA, the TCRdb D assignment of TRBD1 cannot be verified. The germline gives CDR1 MDHEN, CDR2 SYDVKM. This CDR3 is 15 amino acids long. CDR3 residues: CASSLFGQGVETQYF.

The chain couples TRBV2 to TRBJ2-7. From germline, CDR1 is SNHLY and CDR2 FYNNEI. This CDR3 has 15 amino acids. CDR3 amino acids: CASSHWKPNTYEQYF.

The chain links TRBV11-2 to TRBJ2-4. This CDR3 comprises 11 residues. The germline V gene encodes CDR1 SGHAT and CDR2 FQNNGV. The CDR3 loop reads CASSLDSIQYF.

The chain carries TRBV29-1 and TRBJ2-2; the TCRdb D gene call, TRBD1, has no DNA to confirm it. Per the germline V gene, CDR1 is SQVTM and CDR2 is ANQGSEA. CDR3 size: 14 residues. CDR3 residues: CSVLENGGSGELFF.

By frequency, this clonotype is medium-sized. The V and J genes are TRBV29-1 and TRBJ1-1; TCRdb's D call, TRBD1, is unchecked because there is no DNA. The V gene's germline CDR1 is SQVTM and CDR2 ANQGSEA. The CDR3 runs 16 residues. CDR3 protein: CSVEETAMGGHTEAFF.

V is TRBV7-9 and J is TRBJ2-1; checking the TCRdb D call of TRBD1 is not possible without DNA. Germline loops: CDR1 SEHNR, CDR2 FQNEAQ (reference sequence). CDR3 length: 14 residues. The CDR3 is CASSLGTGLDEQFF.

V usage is TRBV11-2 and J usage is TRBJ2-7; TCRdb indicates TRBD1, and absent DNA this call remains unverified. The CDR3 totals 16 residues. CDR1 SGHAT and CDR2 FQNNGV come from the germline V gene. The CDR3 is CASSLMNGREGYEQYF.

The chain joins TRBV6-5 to TRBJ1-1. This CDR3 contains 13 residues. Germline V gene lookup returns CDR1 MNHEY and CDR2 SVGAGI. The CDR3 sequence: CASSYAVNTEAFF.

Judged by frequency, this clonotype is medium-sized. The V call is TRBV6-2 or TRBV6-3, the J call TRBJ2-1. The CDR3 is 14 amino acids. Germline lookup yields CDR1 MNHEY and CDR2 SVGEGT. CDR3: CASSYSDGFNEQFF.